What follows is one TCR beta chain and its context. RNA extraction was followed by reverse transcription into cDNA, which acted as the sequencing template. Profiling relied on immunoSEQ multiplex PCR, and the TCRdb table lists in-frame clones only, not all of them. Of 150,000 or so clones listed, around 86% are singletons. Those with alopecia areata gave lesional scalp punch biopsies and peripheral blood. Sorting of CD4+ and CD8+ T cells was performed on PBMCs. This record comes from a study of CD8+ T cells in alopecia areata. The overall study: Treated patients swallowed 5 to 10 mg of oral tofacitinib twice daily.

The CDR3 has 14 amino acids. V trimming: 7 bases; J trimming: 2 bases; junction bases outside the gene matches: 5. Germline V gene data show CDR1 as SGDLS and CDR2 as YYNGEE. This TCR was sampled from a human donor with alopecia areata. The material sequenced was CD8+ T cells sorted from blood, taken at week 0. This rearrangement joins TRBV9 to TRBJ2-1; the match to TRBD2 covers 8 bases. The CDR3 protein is CASSATSAYNEQFF. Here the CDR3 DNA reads TGTGCCAGCTCCGCGACTAGCGCCTACAATGAGCAGTTCTTC.